Below are 18 T cell receptor beta chains sequenced from a single sample in a study of blood T cell repertoires in COVID-19. Repertoires were generated with immunoSEQ multiplex PCR, while TCRdb's copy carries only in-frame clones and drops some. The sample holds 200,000 to 300,000 clones, approximately 90% seen once. The sequenced sample consisted of peripheral blood. Receptors were obtained from a woman aged 40 to 50 with acute or convalescent COVID-19.

The J gene is TRBJ1-2, the V gene TRBV9; 8 bases agree with TRBD1. CDR3 length: 16 residues. Losses at the gene ends were 0 bases for V and 1 base for J; bases not matched to a gene: 5. Germline-derived CDR1 and CDR2 are SGDLS and YYNGEE. In nucleotides, the CDR3 is TGTGCCAGCAGCGTAGAGGACAGGGCCCTTAACTATGGCTACACCTTC. Its translation is CASSVEDRALNYGYTF. The variable domain in full, completed from reference TRBV9 and TRBJ1-2, reads DSGVTQTPKHLITATGQRVTLRCSPRSGDLSVYWYQQSLDQGLQFLIQYYNGEERAKGNILERFSAQQFPDLHSELNLSSLELGDSALYFCASSVEDRALNYGYTFGSGTRLTVV.

The CDR3 loop reads CASSSQTATEAFF. The DNA of the CDR3 is TGTGCCAGCAGTTCCCAGACAGCCACTGAAGCTTTCTTT. This sequence joins TRBV6-1 and TRBJ1-1; D is possibly TRBD1 (5 bases). CDR3 size: 13 residues. Trimming removed 5 bases at V and 4 bases at J, with 11 bases between. Germline lookup yields CDR1 MNHNS and CDR2 SASEGT.

This chain connects TRBV27 to TRBJ1-2, with TRBD1 matching over 8 bases. The length of the CDR3 is 15 residues. Germline V gene sequence: CDR1 MNHEY, CDR2 SMNVEV (reference sequence). V gave up 4 bases and J gave up 8 bases; unmatched junction bases: 12. In DNA, the CDR3 is TGTGCCAGCAGTTCGGGACAGGTAACCGTACGGGGCTACACCTTC. It codes for CASSSGQVTVRGYTF.

The rearrangement uses TRBV10-1 and TRBJ2-7; TRBD2 might be the D (5 bases). The CDR3 consists of 16 residues. Germline loops: CDR1 WNHNN, CDR2 SYGVQD (reference sequence). Trimming stripped 0 bases from V and 0 bases from J, with 12 bases between. The CDR3 loop reads CASSESIAGSSYEQYV. The CDR3 DNA reads as TGCGCCAGCAGTGAGTCGATTGCGGGTAGCTCCTACGAGCAGTACGTC.

J is TRBJ1-5 and V is TRBV2, with 8 nucleotides matching TRBD1. CDR1 is SNHLY, CDR2 FYNNEI, per germline. V was pared by 7 bases and J by 4 bases, with 3 bases of the junction left unmatched. There are 13 residues in the CDR3. The CDR3: CASTDRANQPQHF. For the CDR3, the DNA is TGTGCCAGCACGGACAGGGCGAATCAGCCCCAGCATTTT. The full variable domain, its missing parts supplied by reference TRBV2 and TRBJ1-5, is EPEVTQTPSHQVTQMGQEVILRCVPISNHLYFYWYRQILGQKVEFLVSFYNNEISEKSEIFDDQFSVERPDGSNFTLKIRSTKLEDSAMYFCASTDRANQPQHFGDGTRLSIL.

The rearrangement links TRBV29-1 to TRBJ2-5; 8 positions agree with TRBD1. This CDR3 has 13 amino acids. J gave up 6 bases and V 7 bases, and 10 bases lay outside the gene matches. Germline V gene data show CDR1 as SQVTM and CDR2 as ANQGSEA. Here the CDR3 DNA reads TGCAGCGGCTCGAGACAGGGGACGAAGACCCAGTACTTC. Its protein product is CSGSRQGTKTQYF.

With respect to this clone: The identical CDR3 is also encoded by other nucleotide sequences in the sample. J is TRBJ2-1 and V is TRBV5-1; 8 bases align to TRBD1. CDR3 length: 15 residues. Germline CDR1 is SGHRS and CDR2 is YFSETQ. V was clipped by 0 bases and J by 4 bases; unmatched bases: 3. In nucleotides, the CDR3 is TGCGCCAGCAGCTTGGGGCAGGGGGCGTACAATGAGCAGTTCTTC. Amino acid sequence: CASSLGQGAYNEQFF.

The chain employs TRBV29-1 and TRBJ2-1; 8 bases line up with TRBD2. Looked up from germline, CDR1 is SQVTM and CDR2 is ANQGSEA. The CDR3 loop spans 15 amino acids. Trimming took 3 bases from V and 5 from J; bases not matched to a gene: 9. CDR3 amino acids: CSVDGRGLYDNEQFF. CDR3 nucleotide sequence: TGCAGCGTTGACGGGAGGGGACTGTACGACAATGAGCAGTTCTTC.

The chain recombines TRBV2 with TRBJ1-6; D not resolved. The V end lost 7 bases, the J end lost 7 bases, and 11 bases lay between the germline ends. Germline V gives CDR1 SNHLY, CDR2 FYNNEI. CDR3 length: 13 residues. The chain's CDR3 is CASTAERNSPLHF. The CDR3 bases are TGTGCCAGCACAGCCGAGAGGAATTCACCCCTCCACTTT.

The V gene is TRBV20-1, the J gene TRBJ2-1, with a tentative D call TRBD1 (5 bases). Germline V gene lookup returns CDR1 DFQATT and CDR2 SNEGSKA (reference sequence). Trimming left V 3 bases short and J 6 bases short, with 18 bases between. The length of the CDR3 is 15 residues. For the CDR3, the DNA is TGCAGTGCTAGTCGGGCAGGGCAGGCTGGCAATGAGCAGTTCTTC. Its protein is CSASRAGQAGNEQFF.

The chain uses TRBV5-1 and TRBJ1-4; 7 bases are shared with TRBD1. Germline CDR1 SGHRS, CDR2 YFSETQ. The junction had 7 bases not matched to a gene; V was cut back by 5 bases and J by 6 bases. CDR3 size: 14 residues. The CDR3 loop reads CASRSIGGDEKLFF. In DNA form, the CDR3 reads TGCGCCAGCAGATCTATAGGGGGCGATGAAAAACTGTTTTTT.

The gene calls are TRBV7-2 and TRBJ1-2, with D tentatively TRBD1 (5 bases). This CDR3 is 15 amino acids long. The germline gives CDR1 SGHTA, CDR2 FQGNSA. Trimming shortened V by 0 bases and J by 3 bases, and 11 bases separated the two germline ends. The CDR3 sequence is CASSLAYRRDYGYTF. CDR3 bases: TGTGCCAGCAGCTTAGCGTACAGGAGGGACTATGGCTACACCTTC. Complete variable domain (other parts from reference TRBV7-2 and TRBJ1-2): GAGVSQSPSNKVTEKGKDVELRCDPISGHTALYWYRQSLGQGLEFLIYFQGNSAPDKSGLPSDRFSAERTGGSVSTLTIQRTQQEDSAVYLCASSLAYRRDYGYTFGSGTRLTVV.

In this sample, this clone turned up once. The rearrangement joins TRBV5-4 to TRBJ1-4, with D possibly TRBD1 on 5 matching bases. CDR1 is SGHNT, CDR2 YYREEE, per germline (reference sequence). Trimming took off 4 bases at V and 7 bases at J, with 20 bases between the two ends. The CDR3 spans 16 residues. The CDR3 is CASSRVYDSWAEKLFF. CDR3 bases: TGTGCCAGCAGCCGTGTCTACGACAGCTGGGCTGAAAAACTGTTTTTT.

The chain couples TRBV7-9 to TRBJ1-4; 8 positions match TRBD1. Germline values: CDR1 SEHNR, CDR2 FQNEAQ (reference sequence). Losses at the gene ends were 4 bases for V and 7 bases for J; bases not matched to a gene: 8. CDR3 length: 15 amino acids. The CDR3 DNA reads TGTGCCAGCAGCTACTCTACAGGGGGAGGTGAAAAACTGTTTTTT. It codes for CASSYSTGGGEKLFF.

The rearrangement uses TRBV27 and TRBJ1-5, with 7 bases lining up with TRBD1. Looked up from germline, CDR1 is MNHEY and CDR2 is SMNVEV (reference sequence). The CDR3 extends over 15 amino acids. V shed 7 bases, J shed 0 bases, and the junction held 6 bases outside the gene matches. Here the CDR3 DNA reads TGTGCCAGCATGCGACAGGGTAATAGCAATCAGCCCCAGCATTTT. It encodes CASMRQGNSNQPQHF.

The V and J genes are TRBV18 and TRBJ2-2, with 10 bases fitting TRBD1. With 0 bases clipped from V and 3 bases from J, the junction kept 7 bases outside the gene matches. Germline CDR1 is KGHSH and CDR2 is LQKENI. This CDR3 has 18 amino acids. CDR3 DNA: TGTGCCAGCTCACCACCTATTTGGACAGGGGGGTACACCGGGGAGCTGTTTTTT. This translates into CASSPPIWTGGYTGELFF.

The chain has TRBV18 and TRBJ2-1; 13 bases fit TRBD2. The CDR3 extends over 19 amino acids. Germline CDR1 and CDR2: KGHSH and LQKENI. The ends lost 2 bases at V and 0 bases at J; junction bases unmatched: 7. CDR3 DNA: TGTGCCAGCTCACCAAGACTAGCGGGGGGCCCCAGCTCCTACAATGAGCAGTTCTTC. It encodes CASSPRLAGGPSSYNEQFF.

J is TRBJ1-4 and V is TRBV30; 9 bases are a match to TRBD1. Germline CDR1 and CDR2: GTSNPN and SVGIG (reference sequence). J lost 7 bases, V lost 4 bases, and 13 bases had no gene match. This CDR3 comprises 16 residues. Here the CDR3 reads CAWTAGTGSRGEKLFF. The CDR3 bases are TGTGCCTGGACCGCCGGGACAGGGAGTCGCGGTGAAAAACTGTTTTTT.